This entry features one T cell receptor beta chain sequence. Germline V gene sequence: CDR1 MNHEY, CDR2 SVGEGT. The CDR3 totals 18 residues. V gave up 0 bases and J gave up 0 bases; unmatched junction bases: 8. As originally analysed: Counts of nucleated cells, estimated from reference gene primer amplification, were obtained. Profiling relied on immunoSEQ multiplex PCR, and the TCRdb table lists in-frame clones only, not all of them. The D gene and trimming were derived from the DNA, and the V and J assignments and clone size from that table. The sample lists about 190,000 clones, around four fifths occurring once. This specimen comes from a study of blood T cell repertoires in COVID-19. Study-wide background: Researchers got acute and convalescent COVID-19 samples from the United States, Italy and Spain. The analysed material was cDNA or gDNA that came from T cells, B-cell-depleted T cells, or PBMCs.

V gene TRBV6-2 or TRBV6-3 combines with J gene TRBJ1-5, with 7 bases that match TRBD1. The sample was peripheral blood. This TCR was recovered from a woman of 80 years or more with active or convalescent COVID-19. In DNA, the CDR3 is TGTGCCAGCAGTTACTCGGCGACAGGGTACCCTAGCAATCAGCCCCAGCATTTT. This translates into CASSYSATGYPSNQPQHF.